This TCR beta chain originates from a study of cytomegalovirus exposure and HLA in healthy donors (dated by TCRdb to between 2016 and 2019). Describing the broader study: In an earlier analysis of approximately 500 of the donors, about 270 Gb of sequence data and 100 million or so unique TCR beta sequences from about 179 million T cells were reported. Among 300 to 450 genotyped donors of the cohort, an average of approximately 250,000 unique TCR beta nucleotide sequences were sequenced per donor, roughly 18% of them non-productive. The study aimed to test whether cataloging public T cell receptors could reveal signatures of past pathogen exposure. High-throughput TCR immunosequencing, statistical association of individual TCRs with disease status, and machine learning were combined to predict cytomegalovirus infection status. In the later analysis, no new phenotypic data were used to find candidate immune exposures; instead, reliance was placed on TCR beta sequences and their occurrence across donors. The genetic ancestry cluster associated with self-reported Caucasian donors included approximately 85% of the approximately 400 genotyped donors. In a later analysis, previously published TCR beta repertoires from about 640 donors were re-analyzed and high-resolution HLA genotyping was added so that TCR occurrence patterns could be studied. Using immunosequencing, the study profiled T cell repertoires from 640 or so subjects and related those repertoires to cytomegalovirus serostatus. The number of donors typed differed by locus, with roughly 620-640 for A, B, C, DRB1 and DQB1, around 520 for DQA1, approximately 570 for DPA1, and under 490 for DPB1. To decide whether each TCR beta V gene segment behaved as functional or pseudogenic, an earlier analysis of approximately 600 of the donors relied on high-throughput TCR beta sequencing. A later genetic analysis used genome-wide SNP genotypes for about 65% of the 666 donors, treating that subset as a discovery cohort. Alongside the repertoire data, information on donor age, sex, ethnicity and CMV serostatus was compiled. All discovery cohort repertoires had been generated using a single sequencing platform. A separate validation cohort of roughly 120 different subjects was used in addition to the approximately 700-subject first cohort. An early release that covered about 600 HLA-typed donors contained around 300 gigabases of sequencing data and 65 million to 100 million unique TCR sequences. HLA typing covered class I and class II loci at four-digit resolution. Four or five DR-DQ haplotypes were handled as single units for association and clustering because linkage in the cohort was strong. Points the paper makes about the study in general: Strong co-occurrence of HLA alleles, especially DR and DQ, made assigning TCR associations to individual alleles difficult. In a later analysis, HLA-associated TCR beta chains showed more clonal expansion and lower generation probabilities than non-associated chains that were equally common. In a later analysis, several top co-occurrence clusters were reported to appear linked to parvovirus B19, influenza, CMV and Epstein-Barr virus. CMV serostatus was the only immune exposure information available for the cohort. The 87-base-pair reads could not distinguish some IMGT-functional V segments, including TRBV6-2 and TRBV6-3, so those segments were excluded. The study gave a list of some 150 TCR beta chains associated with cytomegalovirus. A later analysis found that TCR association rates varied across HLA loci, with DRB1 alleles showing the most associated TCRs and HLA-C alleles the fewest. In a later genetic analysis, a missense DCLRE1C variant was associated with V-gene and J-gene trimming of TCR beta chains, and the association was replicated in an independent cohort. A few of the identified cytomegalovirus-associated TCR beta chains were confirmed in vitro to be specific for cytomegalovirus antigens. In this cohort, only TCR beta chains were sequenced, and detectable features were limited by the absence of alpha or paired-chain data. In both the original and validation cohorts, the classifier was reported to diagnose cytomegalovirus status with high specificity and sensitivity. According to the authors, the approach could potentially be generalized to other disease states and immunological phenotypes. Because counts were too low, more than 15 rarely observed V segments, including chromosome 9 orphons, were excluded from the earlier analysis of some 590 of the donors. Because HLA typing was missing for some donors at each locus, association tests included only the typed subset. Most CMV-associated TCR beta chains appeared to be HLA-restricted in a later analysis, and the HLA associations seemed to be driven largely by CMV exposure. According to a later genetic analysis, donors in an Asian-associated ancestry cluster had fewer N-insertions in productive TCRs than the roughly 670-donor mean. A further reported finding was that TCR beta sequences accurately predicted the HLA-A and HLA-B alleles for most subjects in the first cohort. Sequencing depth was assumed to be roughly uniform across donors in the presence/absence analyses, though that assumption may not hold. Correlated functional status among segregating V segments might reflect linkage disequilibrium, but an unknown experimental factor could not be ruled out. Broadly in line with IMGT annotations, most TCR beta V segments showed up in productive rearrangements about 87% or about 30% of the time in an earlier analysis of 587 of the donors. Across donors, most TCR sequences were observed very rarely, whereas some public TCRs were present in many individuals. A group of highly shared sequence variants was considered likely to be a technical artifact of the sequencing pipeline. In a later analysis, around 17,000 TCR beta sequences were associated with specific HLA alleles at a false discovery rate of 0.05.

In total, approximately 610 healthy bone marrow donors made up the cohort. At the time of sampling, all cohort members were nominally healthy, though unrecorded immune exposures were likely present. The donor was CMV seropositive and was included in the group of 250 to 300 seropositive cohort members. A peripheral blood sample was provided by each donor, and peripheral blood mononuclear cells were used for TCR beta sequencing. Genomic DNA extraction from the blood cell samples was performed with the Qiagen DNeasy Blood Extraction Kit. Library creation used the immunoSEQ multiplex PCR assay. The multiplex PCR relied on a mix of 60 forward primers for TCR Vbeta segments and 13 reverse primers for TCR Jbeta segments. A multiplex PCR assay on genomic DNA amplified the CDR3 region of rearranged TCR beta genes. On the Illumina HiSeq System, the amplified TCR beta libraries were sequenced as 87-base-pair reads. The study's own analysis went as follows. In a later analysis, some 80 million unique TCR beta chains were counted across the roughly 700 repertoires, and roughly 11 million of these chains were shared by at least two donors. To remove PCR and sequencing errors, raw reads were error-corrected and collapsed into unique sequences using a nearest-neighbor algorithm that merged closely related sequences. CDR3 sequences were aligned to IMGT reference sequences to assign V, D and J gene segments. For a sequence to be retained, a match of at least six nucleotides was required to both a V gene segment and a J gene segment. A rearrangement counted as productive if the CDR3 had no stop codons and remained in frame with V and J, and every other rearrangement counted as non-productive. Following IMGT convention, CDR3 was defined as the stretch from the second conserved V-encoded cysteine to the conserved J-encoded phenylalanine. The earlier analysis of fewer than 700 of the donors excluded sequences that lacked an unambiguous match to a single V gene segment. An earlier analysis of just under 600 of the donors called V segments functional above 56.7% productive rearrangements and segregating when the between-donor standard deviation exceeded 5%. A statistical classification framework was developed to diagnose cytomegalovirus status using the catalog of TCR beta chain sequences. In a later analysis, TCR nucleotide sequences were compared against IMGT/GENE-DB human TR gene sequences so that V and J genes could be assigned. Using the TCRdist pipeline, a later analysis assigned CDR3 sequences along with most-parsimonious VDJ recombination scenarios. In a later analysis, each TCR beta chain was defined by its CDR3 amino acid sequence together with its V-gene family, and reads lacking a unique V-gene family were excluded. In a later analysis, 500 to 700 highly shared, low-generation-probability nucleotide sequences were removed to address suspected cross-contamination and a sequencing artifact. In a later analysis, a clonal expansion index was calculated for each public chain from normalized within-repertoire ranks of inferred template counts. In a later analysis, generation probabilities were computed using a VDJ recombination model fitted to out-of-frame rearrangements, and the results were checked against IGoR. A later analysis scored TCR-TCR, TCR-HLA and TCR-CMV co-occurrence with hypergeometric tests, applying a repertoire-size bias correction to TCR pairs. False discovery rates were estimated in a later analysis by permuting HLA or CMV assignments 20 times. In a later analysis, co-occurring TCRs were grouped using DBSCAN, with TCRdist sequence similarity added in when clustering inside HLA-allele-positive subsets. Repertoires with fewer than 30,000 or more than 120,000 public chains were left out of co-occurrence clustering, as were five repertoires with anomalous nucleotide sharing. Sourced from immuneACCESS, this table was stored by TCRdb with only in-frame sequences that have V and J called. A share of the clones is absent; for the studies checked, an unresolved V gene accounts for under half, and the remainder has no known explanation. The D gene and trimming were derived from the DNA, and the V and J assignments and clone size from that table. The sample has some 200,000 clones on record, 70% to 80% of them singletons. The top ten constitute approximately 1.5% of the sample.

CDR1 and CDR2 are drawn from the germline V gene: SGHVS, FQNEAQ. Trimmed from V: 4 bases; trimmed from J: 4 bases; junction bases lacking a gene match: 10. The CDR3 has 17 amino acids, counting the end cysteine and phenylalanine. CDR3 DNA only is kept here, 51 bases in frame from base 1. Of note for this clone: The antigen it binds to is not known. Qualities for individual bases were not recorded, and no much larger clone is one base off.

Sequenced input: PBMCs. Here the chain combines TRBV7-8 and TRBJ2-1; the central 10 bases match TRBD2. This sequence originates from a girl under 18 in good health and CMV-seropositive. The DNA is TGTGCCAGCAGCTCAAACCCGGCTAGCGGGAGATACAATGAGCAGTTCTTC. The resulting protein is CASSSNPASGRYNEQFF. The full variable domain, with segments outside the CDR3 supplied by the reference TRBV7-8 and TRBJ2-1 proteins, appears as GAGVSQSPRYKVAKRGQDVALRCDPISGHVSLFWYQQALGQGPEFLTYFQNEAQLDKSGLPSDRFFAERPEGSVSTLKIQRTQQEDSAVYLCASSSNPASGRYNEQFFGPGTRLTVL.